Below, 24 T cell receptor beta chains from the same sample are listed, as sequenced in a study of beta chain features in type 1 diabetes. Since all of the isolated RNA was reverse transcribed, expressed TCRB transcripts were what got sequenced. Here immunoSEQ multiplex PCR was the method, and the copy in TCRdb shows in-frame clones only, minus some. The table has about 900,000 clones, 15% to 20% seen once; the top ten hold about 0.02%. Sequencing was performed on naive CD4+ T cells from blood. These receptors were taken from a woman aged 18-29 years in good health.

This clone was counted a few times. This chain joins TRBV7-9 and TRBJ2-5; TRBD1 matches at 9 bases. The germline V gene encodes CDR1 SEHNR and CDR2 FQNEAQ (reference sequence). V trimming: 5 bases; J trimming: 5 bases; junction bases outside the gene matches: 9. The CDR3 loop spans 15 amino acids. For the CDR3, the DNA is TGTGCCAGCAGCCTCGGACAGGGGTTGGGGGAGACCCAGTACTTC. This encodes CASSLGQGLGETQYF.

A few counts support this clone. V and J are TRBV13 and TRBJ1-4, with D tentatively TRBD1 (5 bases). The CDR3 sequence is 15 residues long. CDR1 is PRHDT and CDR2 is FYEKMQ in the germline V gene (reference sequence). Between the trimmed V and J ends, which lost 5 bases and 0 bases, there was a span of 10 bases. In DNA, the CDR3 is TGTGCCAGCAGCCCCAGGACACCAACTAATGAAAAACTGTTTTTT. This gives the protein CASSPRTPTNEKLFF. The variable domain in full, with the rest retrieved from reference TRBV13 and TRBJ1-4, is AAGVIQSPRHLIKEKRETATLKCYPIPRHDTVYWYQQGPGQDPQFLISFYEKMQSDKGSIPDRFSAQQFSDYHSELNMSSLELGDSALYFCASSPRTPTNEKLFFGSGTQLSVL.

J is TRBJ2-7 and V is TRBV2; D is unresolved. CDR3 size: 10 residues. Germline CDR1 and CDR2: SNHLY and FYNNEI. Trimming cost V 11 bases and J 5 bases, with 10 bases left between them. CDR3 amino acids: CASRTNEQYF. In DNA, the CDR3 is TGTGCCTCCAGGACGAACGAGCAGTACTTC.

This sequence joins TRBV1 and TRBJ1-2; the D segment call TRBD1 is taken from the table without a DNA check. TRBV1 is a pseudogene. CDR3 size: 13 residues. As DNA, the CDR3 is TGCACCAGCAGCCAAGGACAACCCTATGGCTACACCTTC. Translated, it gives CTSSQGQPYGYTF.

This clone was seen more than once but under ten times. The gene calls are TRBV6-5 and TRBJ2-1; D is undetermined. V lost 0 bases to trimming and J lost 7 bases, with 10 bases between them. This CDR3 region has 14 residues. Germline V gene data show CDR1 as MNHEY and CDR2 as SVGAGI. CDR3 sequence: CASSYSARWNEQFF. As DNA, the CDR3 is TGTGCCAGCAGTTACTCGGCTAGATGGAATGAGCAGTTCTTC.

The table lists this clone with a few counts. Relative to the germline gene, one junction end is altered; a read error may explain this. The CDR3 DNA follows: TGCGCCAGCAGGTTGGGACTAGCGGTCAACAATGAGCAGTTCTTC. It yields the protein CASRLGLAVNNEQFF. J is TRBJ2-1 and V is TRBV5-1; the match to TRBD2 covers 11 bases. Germline assignment: CDR1 SGHRS and CDR2 YFSETQ. The CDR3 has 15 residues.

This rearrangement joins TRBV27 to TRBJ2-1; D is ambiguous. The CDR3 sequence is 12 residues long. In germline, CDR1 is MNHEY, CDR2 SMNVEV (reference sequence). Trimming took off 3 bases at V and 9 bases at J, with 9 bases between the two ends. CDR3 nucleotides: TGTGCCAGCAGTTTGTCCGGCCGTGAGCAGTTCTTC. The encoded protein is CASSLSGREQFF.

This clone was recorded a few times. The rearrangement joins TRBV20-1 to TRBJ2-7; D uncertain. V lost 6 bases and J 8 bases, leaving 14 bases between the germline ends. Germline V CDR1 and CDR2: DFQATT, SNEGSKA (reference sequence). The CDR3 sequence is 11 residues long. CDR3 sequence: CSASPEEKQYF. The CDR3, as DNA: TGCAGTGCCTCCCCTGAGGAGAAGCAGTACTTC.

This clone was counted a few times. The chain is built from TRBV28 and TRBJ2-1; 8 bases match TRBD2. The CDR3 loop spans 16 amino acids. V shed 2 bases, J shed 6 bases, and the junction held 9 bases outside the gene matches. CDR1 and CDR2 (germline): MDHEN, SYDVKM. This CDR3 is CASSLVLAVGGNEQFF. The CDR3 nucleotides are TGTGCCAGCAGTTTAGTACTAGCGGTAGGGGGCAATGAGCAGTTCTTC.

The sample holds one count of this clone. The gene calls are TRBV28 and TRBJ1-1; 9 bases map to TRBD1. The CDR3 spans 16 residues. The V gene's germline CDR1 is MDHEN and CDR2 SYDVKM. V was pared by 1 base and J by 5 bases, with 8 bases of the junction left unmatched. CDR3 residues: CASSLSQGAGRTEAFF. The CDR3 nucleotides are TGTGCCAGCAGTTTATCACAGGGGGCAGGACGGACTGAAGCTTTCTTT. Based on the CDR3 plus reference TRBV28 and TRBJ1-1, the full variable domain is DVKVTQSSRYLVKRTGEKVFLECVQDMDHENMFWYRQDPGLGLRLIYFSYDVKMKEKGDIPEGYSVSREKKERFSLILESASTNQTSMYLCASSLSQGAGRTEAFFGQGTRLTVV.

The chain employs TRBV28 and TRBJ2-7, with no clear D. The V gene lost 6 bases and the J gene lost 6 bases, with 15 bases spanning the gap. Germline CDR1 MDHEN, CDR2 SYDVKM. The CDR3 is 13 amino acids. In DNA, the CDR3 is TGTGCCAGCAGCCTGTTTGGACCCGGCGAGCAGTACTTC. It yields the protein CASSLFGPGEQYF.

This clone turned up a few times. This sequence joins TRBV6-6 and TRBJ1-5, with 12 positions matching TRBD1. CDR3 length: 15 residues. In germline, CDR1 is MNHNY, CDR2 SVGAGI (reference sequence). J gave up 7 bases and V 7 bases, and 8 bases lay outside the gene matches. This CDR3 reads CASNPGQGANQPQHF. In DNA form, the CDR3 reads TGTGCCAGCAACCCGGGACAGGGGGCAAACCAGCCCCAGCATTTT.

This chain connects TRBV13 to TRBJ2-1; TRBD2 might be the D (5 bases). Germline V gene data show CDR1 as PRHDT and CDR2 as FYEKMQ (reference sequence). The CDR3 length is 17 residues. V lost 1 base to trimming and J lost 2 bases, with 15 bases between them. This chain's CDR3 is CASSLVALEVTYNEQFF. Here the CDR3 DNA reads TGTGCCAGCAGCTTAGTGGCCCTGGAGGTCACCTACAATGAGCAGTTCTTC. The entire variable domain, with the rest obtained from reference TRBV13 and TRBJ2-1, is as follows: AAGVIQSPRHLIKEKRETATLKCYPIPRHDTVYWYQQGPGQDPQFLISFYEKMQSDKGSIPDRFSAQQFSDYHSELNMSSLELGDSALYFCASSLVALEVTYNEQFFGPGTRLTVL.

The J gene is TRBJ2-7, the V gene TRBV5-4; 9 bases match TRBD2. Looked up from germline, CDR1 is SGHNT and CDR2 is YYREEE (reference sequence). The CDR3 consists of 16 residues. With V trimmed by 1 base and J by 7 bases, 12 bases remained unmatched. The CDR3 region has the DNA TGTGCCAGCAGCTTGTCACGCGGTAGCGGGAGAGGTGAGCAGTACTTC. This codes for CASSLSRGSGRGEQYF.

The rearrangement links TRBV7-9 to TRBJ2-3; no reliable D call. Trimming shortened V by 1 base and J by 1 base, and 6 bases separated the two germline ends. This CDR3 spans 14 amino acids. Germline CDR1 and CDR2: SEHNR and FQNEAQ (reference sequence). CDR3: CASSLVHGTDTQYF. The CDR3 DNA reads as TGTGCCAGCAGCTTAGTCCACGGCACAGATACGCAGTATTTT.

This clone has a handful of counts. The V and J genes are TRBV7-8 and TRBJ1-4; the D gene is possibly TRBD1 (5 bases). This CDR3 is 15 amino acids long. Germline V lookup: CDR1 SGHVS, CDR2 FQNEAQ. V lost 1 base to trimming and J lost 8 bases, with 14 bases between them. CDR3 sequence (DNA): TGTGCCAGCAGCTTAGGTCGGCAGGGCGCGGAAAAACTGTTTTTT. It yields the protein CASSLGRQGAEKLFF.

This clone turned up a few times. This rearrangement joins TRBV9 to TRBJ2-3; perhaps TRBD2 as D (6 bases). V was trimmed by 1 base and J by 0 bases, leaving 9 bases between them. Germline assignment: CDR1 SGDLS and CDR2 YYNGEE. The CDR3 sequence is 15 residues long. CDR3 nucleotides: TGTGCCAGCAGCGTACGGGGGACCAGCACAGATACGCAGTATTTT. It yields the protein CASSVRGTSTDTQYF.

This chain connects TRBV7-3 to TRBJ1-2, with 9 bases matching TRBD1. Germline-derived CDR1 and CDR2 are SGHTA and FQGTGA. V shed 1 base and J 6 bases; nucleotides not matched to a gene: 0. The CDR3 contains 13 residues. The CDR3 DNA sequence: TGTGCCAGCAGCTTAAGACAGGGGGATGGCTACACCTTC. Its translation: CASSLRQGDGYTF.

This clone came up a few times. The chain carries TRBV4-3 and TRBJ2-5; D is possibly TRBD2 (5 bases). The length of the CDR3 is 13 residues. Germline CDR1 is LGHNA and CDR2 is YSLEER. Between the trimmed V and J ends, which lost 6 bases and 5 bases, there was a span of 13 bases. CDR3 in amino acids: CASSKRERETQYF. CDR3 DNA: TGCGCCAGCAGTAAACGGGAAAGGGAGACCCAGTACTTC.

DNA for the CDR3: TGTGCCAGCAGTGTAGGGGGTTCTGGAAACACCATATATTTT. This codes for CASSVGGSGNTIYF. The J gene is TRBJ1-3, the V gene TRBV2; D is perhaps TRBD1 (6 bases). Germline assignment: CDR1 SNHLY and CDR2 FYNNEI. V dropped 4 bases and J dropped 1 base, with 8 bases sitting between them. This CDR3 has 14 amino acids.

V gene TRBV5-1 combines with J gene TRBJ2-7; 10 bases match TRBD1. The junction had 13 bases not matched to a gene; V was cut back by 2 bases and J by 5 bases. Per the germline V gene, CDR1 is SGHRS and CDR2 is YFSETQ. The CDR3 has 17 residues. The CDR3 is CASSFSTPGQGSHEQYF. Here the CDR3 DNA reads TGCGCCAGCAGCTTCTCTACTCCGGGACAGGGGTCCCACGAGCAGTACTTC.

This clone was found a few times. CDR3 region: CASSQEVVVMNTEAFF. The CDR3 DNA sequence: TGTGCCAGCAGCCAAGAGGTAGTAGTCATGAACACTGAAGCTTTCTTT. This chain joins TRBV4-2 and TRBJ1-1; D is uncertain. From germline, CDR1 is LGHNA and CDR2 YNFKEQ. The CDR3 sequence is 16 residues long. V gave up 0 bases and J gave up 0 bases, with 11 bases separating them.

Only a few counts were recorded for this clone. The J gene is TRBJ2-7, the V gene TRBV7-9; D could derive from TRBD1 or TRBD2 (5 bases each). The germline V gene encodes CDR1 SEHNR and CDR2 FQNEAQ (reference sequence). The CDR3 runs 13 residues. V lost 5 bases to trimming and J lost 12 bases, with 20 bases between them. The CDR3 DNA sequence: TGTGCCAGCAGCCCTAGACCCGGGACCTGGCGGTACTTC. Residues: CASSPRPGTWRYF.

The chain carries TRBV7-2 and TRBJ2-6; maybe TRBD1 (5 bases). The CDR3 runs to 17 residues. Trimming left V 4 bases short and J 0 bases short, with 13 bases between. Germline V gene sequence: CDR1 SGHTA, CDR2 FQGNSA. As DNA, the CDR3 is TGTGCCAGCAGCTCCAGGGTGTTAAGCTCTGGGGCCAACGTCCTGACTTTC. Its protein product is CASSSRVLSSGANVLTF.